Below, 6 T cell receptor beta chains from the same sample are listed, as sequenced in a study of blood T cells in healthy people across ages. Using a J-beta primer mix together with a sample-barcoded 5' primer, a second PCR was run for about 7 to 12 cycles. TCRdb ran MiXCR on the 5' RACE reads and lists one entry per CDR3 protein. The top ten hold 15% to 20% of the sample, which has approximately 810,000 distinct CDR3 sequences, around 28% seen once. The sequencing sample was made of blood. These receptors originate from an elderly woman in good health.

This clonotype came up many times. The chain joins TRBV11-2 to TRBJ2-1; 7 positions agree with TRBD2. Germline CDR1 is SGHAT and CDR2 is FQNNGV. The ends lost 1 base at V and 5 bases at J; junction bases unmatched: 8. The CDR3 sequence is 16 residues long. The CDR3 DNA reads as TGTGCCAGCAGCTTAGTTTCGGGGGGACGAAACAATGAGCAGTTCTTC. The encoded protein is CASSLVSGGRNNEQFF.

This clonotype was observed a few times. The chain combines TRBV30 with TRBJ1-1; 8 bases line up with TRBD1. Germline CDR1 GTSNPN, CDR2 SVGIG (reference sequence). CDR3 length: 14 residues. V dropped 3 bases and J dropped 5; count of bases not matched to a gene: 8. CDR3 protein: CAWRRQGARTEAFF. The CDR3 nucleotides are TGTGCCTGGAGGAGGCAGGGGGCAAGAACTGAAGCTTTCTTT.

The table lists this clonotype with a few counts. A much larger clone differs from this one at a single base, so this may be a read error. The chain couples TRBV6-2 or TRBV6-3 to TRBJ2-7; 11 bases are a match to TRBD1. Per germline, CDR1 MNHEY and CDR2 SVGEGT. Losses at the gene ends were 6 bases for V and 7 bases for J; bases not matched to a gene: 11. The CDR3 length is 15 residues. The CDR3 sequence is CASRREGQGAGEQYF. The CDR3 nucleotides read TGTGCCAGCAGACGGGAAGGACAGGGGGCCGGGGAGCAGTACTTC.

In its sample, this clonotype was seen a few times. V usage is TRBV7-9 and J usage is TRBJ2-5, with D unclear. The CDR3 consists of 13 residues. Germline V gives CDR1 SEHNR, CDR2 FQNEAQ (reference sequence). Trimming stripped 2 bases from V and 11 bases from J, with 15 bases between. CDR3 bases: TGTGCCAGCAGCTTACGTGGGGTCCCTAAGCAGTACTTC. Translated: CASSLRGVPKQYF.

This clonotype appeared many times. This chain joins TRBV2 and TRBJ1-4; the match to TRBD1 covers 12 bases. Germline-derived CDR1 and CDR2 are SNHLY and FYNNEI. The V gene end was trimmed by 8 bases and the J gene end by 8 bases; junction bases not matched to a gene: 9. This CDR3 contains 15 residues. The CDR3 sequence: CASQGQGAIGEKLFF. In nucleotides, the CDR3 is TGTGCCAGCCAGGGACAGGGGGCGATAGGAGAAAAACTGTTTTTT. Full variable domain (outside the CDR3, taken from reference TRBV2 and TRBJ1-4): EPEVTQTPSHQVTQMGQEVILRCVPISNHLYFYWYRQILGQKVEFLVSFYNNEISEKSEIFDDQFSVERPDGSNFTLKIRSTKLEDSAMYFCASQGQGAIGEKLFFGSGTQLSVL.

This rearrangement joins TRBV6-5 to TRBJ1-5, with D perhaps TRBD1 (5 bases). The germline CDR1 and CDR2 sequences are MNHEY and SVGAGI. The CDR3 length is 14 residues. V lost 6 bases to trimming and J lost 0 bases, with 9 bases between them. The CDR3 loop is CASRRGNSNQPQHF. CDR3 sequence (DNA): TGTGCCAGCAGGAGGGGAAATAGCAATCAGCCCCAGCATTTT.